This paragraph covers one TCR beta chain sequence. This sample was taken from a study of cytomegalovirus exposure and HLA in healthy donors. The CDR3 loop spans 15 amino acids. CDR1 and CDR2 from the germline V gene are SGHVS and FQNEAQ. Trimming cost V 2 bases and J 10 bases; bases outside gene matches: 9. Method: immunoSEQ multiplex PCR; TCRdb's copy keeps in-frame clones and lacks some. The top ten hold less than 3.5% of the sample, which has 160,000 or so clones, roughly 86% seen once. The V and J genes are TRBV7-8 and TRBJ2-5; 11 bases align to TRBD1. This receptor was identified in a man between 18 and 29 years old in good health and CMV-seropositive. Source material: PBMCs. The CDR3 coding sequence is TGTGCCAGCAGCTTAACGACCGGGACAGGGGGAGACCAGTACTTC. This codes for CASSLTTGTGGDQYF.